This T cell receptor (beta chain) derives from a study of a mutant IDH1 vaccine in newly diagnosed glioma. Study background: Antecedent treatment encompassed radiotherapy, temozolomide, or their combination; the majority received both.

The table came from immunoSEQ multiplex PCR; TCRdb's copy has only in-frame clones and leaves some out. The data show 60,000 or so clones, with roughly 81% seen just once and roughly 8.1% held by the top ten. As for time point: week 23, last vaccination. Doses consisted of 300 ug of mutant IDH1 20-mer peptide each, paired with topical imiquimod. New IDH1-mutant, ATRX-lost WHO grade 3 or 4 astrocytomas occurred in donors. Trimming cost V 5 bases and J 8 bases; bases outside gene matches: 8. The CDR3 has 14 amino acids. Germline-derived CDR1 and CDR2 are SEHNR and FQNEAQ (reference sequence). A remark on this clone: Its target is unknown.

The chain couples TRBV7-9 to TRBJ1-4; 7 nucleotides match TRBD1. The receptor was isolated from a woman aged 40 to 50 with glioma. Some clones in this sample may be carry-over from other donors' samples. The sequencing here drew on PBMCs, taken from a glioma patient whose treatment included an IDH1 peptide vaccine. As DNA, the CDR3 is TGTGCCAGCAGCCTTTCGACAGGGACCGAAAAACTGTTTTTT. Its protein is CASSLSTGTEKLFF.